This TCR beta chain was sequenced during a study of tumor-infiltrating lymphocytes in primary liver carcinoma. Study as a whole: Productive TCRbeta reads per sample were roughly 3.5 to 7.13 million, not differing by tissue. Findings of the study overall: Overlap between tumor regions exceeded overlap of tumor with adjacent tissue or blood.

Germline DNA was extracted alongside blood RNA, which was obtained from unsorted whole blood. From around 520 ng of total RNA, TCR beta-specific cDNA was reverse-transcribed using a constant-region primer. Amplification in three nested multiplex PCR rounds with slightly modified ARM-PCR gave rise to TCR beta libraries. TRBV1-TRBV30 forward primers paired with a C-beta reverse primer drove the first two PCR rounds, about 10 cycles each. TCRdb reprocessed the multiplex PCR reads with MiXCR, giving one entry per CDR3 protein. The sample records nearly 200,000 distinct CDR3 sequences, about two thirds being singletons. On this clonotype: Its antigen is undetermined. This may be a read error, as it is one base from a much larger clone.

V lost 0 bases and J 3 bases, leaving 12 bases between the germline ends. Germline loops: CDR1 ENHRY, CDR2 SYGVKD. The CDR3 has 15 residues. The chain joins TRBV10-3 to TRBJ2-7; a possible D gene is TRBD2 (7 bases). Sequencing used peripheral blood. This receptor was taken from a woman aged 60-75 years with primary liver carcinoma and hepatitis B virus infection. This chain's CDR3 is CAISESGGGGYEQYF. CDR3 DNA: TGTGCCATCAGTGAGTCGGGGGGAGGGGGCTACGAGCAGTACTTC.